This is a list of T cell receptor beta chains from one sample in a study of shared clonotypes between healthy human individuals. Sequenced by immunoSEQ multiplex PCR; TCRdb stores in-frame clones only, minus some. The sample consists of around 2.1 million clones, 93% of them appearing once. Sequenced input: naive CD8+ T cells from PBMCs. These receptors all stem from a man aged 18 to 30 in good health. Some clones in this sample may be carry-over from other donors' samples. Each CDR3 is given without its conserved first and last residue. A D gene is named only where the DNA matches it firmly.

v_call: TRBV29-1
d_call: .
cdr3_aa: SVEVSKVTNTEAF

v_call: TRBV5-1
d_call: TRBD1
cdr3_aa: ASRTGDSSYNEQF

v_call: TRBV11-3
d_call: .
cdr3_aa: ASSFVSTDTQY

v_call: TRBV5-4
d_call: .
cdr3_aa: ASSRAQGRNEQY

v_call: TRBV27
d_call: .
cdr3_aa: ASSLMGPTGSEQY

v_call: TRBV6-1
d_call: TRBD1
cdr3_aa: ASSEQGASFLSGNTIY

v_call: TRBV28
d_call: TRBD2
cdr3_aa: ASSFLTGTSGSVYEQY

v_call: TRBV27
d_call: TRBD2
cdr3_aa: ASSPGTSGRYYNEQF

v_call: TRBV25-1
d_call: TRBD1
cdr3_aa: ASSGGSDRVRYGYT

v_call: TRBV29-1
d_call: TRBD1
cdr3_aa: SGGQGPDYGYT

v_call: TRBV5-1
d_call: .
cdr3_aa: ASSLDKNSGNTIY

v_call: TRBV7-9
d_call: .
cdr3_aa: ASSSGAGLESSTDTQY

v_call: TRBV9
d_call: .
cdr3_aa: ASSVDMGSGNTIY

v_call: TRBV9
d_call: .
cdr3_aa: ASSAPPEQF

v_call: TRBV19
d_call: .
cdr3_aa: ASSSRHTEDEQY

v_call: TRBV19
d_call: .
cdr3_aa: ASRSTGVPYEQY

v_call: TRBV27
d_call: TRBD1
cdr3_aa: ASSFSLTGGTEAF

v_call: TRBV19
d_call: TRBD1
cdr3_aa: ASSPAYVDRGYEKLF

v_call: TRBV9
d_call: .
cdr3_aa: ASSLNLDRNEKLF

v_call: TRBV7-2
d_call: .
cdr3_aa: ASSLVGGTTDTQY

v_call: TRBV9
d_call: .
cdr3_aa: ASSVGGVDEQY

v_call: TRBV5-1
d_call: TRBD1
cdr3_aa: ASSLYGTGDTGELF

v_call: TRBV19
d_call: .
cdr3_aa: ASSISGKNTEAF

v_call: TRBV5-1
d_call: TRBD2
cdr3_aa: ASSWGGNEQF

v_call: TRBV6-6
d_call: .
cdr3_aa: ASSYSEGNYGYT

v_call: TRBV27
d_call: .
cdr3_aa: ASSFLGQESTEAF

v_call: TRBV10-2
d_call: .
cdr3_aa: ASSDGYSDTQY

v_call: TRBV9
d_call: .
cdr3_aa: ASSVVLTGELF

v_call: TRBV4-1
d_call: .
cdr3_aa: ASSQEQSAAWDTQY

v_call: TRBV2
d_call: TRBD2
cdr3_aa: ASLAMGLAGADGELF

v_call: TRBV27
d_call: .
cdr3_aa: ASSPGRGTSTEAF

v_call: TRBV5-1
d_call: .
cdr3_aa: ASSQSSVGARSEQY

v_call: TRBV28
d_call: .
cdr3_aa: ASSLRELNEQF

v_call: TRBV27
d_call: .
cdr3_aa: ASSLLGAEAF

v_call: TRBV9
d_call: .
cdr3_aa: ASSAGLGGQPQH

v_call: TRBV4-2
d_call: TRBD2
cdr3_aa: ASSQEPSGKDLAYEQY

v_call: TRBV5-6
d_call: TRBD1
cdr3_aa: ASSFLGTGDHEQY

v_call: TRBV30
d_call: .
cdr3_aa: AWSVTGTTYEQY

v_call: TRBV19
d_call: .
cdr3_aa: ASSMAGSYNEQF

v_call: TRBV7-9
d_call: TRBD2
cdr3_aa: ASSLLPSGSNYEQY

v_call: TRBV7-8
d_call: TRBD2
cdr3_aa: ASSLSGGPSTEQF